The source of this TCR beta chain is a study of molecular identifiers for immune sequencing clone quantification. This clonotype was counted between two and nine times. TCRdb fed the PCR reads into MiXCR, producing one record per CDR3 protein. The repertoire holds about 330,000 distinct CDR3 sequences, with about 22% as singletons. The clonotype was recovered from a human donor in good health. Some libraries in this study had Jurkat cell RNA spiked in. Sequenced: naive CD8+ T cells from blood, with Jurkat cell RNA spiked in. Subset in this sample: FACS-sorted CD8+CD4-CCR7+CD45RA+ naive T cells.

The CDR3 DNA sequence: TGCGCCAGCAGCCAAGGGTGGATTAGCAATCAGCCCCAGCATTTT. This codes for CASSQGWISNQPQHF. The chain is built from TRBV4-3 and TRBJ1-5; D gene uncertain. Per the germline V gene, CDR1 is LGHNA and CDR2 is YSLEER. Trimming removed 1 base from V and 0 bases from J, with 7 bases in between. The CDR3 is made up of 15 amino acids.